These 21 T cell receptor beta chains share one sample of origin, sequenced in a study of coeliac disease (dated 2022 in TCRdb). Results and caveats for the whole study, not just this receptor: Compared with controls, active coeliac intraepithelial and lamina propria samples had TRB and TRG repertoires of lower clonality, which suggests that diverse T cells were recruited.

To prepare the library, the immunoSEQ multiplex PCR assay was applied. The table was pulled from immuneACCESS by TCRdb, which kept in-frame rearrangements only. Such tables lose some clones; where checked, under half of the loss comes from unresolved V genes, and the rest has no known cause. This sample has approximately 3,800 clones in its table, and approximately 70% of those were observed once. The top ten clones comprise 5.7% of the sample. What these receptors recognize is not known. What was sequenced was intraepithelial lymphocytes from the gut. Interpreted using the paper, the cell subset or site label stands for: intraepithelial cell (IEC) fraction of small intestinal biopsy. The receptor source for this set is a woman aged 55-69 years with active celiac disease.

This clone was seen a handful of times. The genes are TRBV7-3 and TRBJ1-5; the match to TRBD1 covers 7 bases. Germline V gene lookup returns CDR1 SGHTA and CDR2 FQGTGA. The CDR3 spans 14 residues. The V segment lost 3 bases and the J segment 3 bases; nucleotides outside the gene matches: 2. The CDR3 sequence: CASSLTGFNQPQHF. CDR3 coding DNA: TGTGCCAGCAGCTTGACAGGGTTCAATCAGCCCCAGCATTTT. The full variable domain, rest sourced from reference TRBV7-3 and TRBJ1-5, is GAGVSQTPSNKVTEKGKYVELRCDPISGHTALYWYRQSLGQGPEFLIYFQGTGAADDSGLPNDRFFAVRPEGSVSTLKIQRTERGDSAVYLCASSLTGFNQPQHFGDGTRLSIL.

The CDR3 sequence is CASSEVEETQYF. CDR3 sequence (DNA): TGTGCCAGCAGTGAAGTCGAAGAGACCCAGTACTTC. J is TRBJ2-5 and V is TRBV2; D not resolved. V was cut by 1 base and J by 3 bases, with 3 bases left in between. The CDR3 is 12 amino acids. Germline V gives CDR1 SNHLY, CDR2 FYNNEI. Together with reference TRBV2 and TRBJ2-5, the CDR3 gives the full variable domain: EPEVTQTPSHQVTQMGQEVILRCVPISNHLYFYWYRQILGQKVEFLVSFYNNEISEKSEIFDDQFSVERPDGSNFTLKIRSTKLEDSAMYFCASSEVEETQYFGPGTRLLVL.

On this clone itself: Other DNA sequences in this sample translate to the same CDR3. The chain employs TRBV5-5 and TRBJ1-2; D is unresolved. The CDR3 totals 16 residues. CDR1 is SGHKS and CDR2 is YYEKEE in the germline V gene (reference sequence). Trimming removed 4 bases from V and 4 bases from J, with 20 bases in between. CDR3 sequence: CASSPGVGSLGYGYTF. The DNA for the CDR3 is TGTGCCAGCAGCCCCGGGGTAGGGTCCCTAGGCTATGGCTACACCTTC.

The V call is TRBV6-1, the J call TRBJ2-1; maybe TRBD1 (6 bases). Germline assignment: CDR1 MNHNS and CDR2 SASEGT. V shed 6 bases and J shed 3 bases, with 15 bases lying between them. The CDR3 is 15 amino acids. In nucleotides, the CDR3 is TGTGCCAGCAGCGGACAGAAGAGAGTCTACAATGAGCAGTTCTTC. The encoded protein is CASSGQKRVYNEQFF.

The J gene is TRBJ2-6, the V gene TRBV7-3, with 14 bases lining up with TRBD2. Per the germline V gene, CDR1 is SGHTA and CDR2 is FQGTGA. This CDR3 spans 20 amino acids. With 5 bases clipped from V and 2 bases from J, the junction kept 11 bases outside the gene matches. CDR3 residues: CASSLYFLGLAGAGANVLTF. In nucleotides, the CDR3 is TGTGCCAGCAGCCTTTACTTCTTGGGACTAGCGGGAGCTGGGGCCAACGTCCTGACTTTC.

V gene TRBV19 combines with J gene TRBJ2-2, with TRBD2 matching 7 bases. J gave up 6 bases and V 7 bases, and 11 bases lay outside the gene matches. Germline V gene sequence: CDR1 LNHDA, CDR2 SQIVND (reference sequence). The CDR3 loop spans 15 amino acids. The CDR3 spells CASTETSLTAGELFF. CDR3 DNA sequence: TGTGCCAGTACCGAGACTAGCTTAACTGCCGGGGAGCTGTTTTTT.

The V gene is TRBV27, the J gene TRBJ1-1; a possible D gene is TRBD1 (5 bases). This CDR3 spans 14 amino acids. In germline, CDR1 is MNHEY, CDR2 SMNVEV (reference sequence). Trimming took off 5 bases at V and 5 bases at J, with 15 bases between the two ends. The CDR3: CASSLFRGGTEAFF. The CDR3 nucleotides read TGTGCCAGCAGTCTCTTCCGGGGGGGAACTGAAGCTTTCTTT.

This clone was detected a few times. The chain uses TRBV5-1 and TRBJ2-7; 8 bases agree with TRBD2. The CDR3 runs 14 residues. Looked up from germline, CDR1 is SGHRS and CDR2 is YFSETQ. Unmatched junction bases numbered 4, after V lost 2 bases and J lost 3 bases. The CDR3: CASSLAGEVYEQYF. For the CDR3, the DNA is TGCGCCAGCAGCTTAGCGGGAGAAGTCTACGAGCAGTACTTC.

The J gene is TRBJ2-3, the V gene TRBV6-5, with TRBD2 matching 9 bases. The CDR3 is 15 amino acids. Germline CDR1 reads MNHEY; CDR2 reads SVGAGI. J lost 2 bases, V lost 10 bases, and 10 bases had no gene match. CDR3 protein: CATMRTSETTDTQYF. The CDR3 nucleotides are TGTGCCACCATGAGGACTAGCGAGACCACAGATACGCAGTATTTT.

The J gene is TRBJ1-5, the V gene TRBV2; possibly TRBD1 for D (5 bases). CDR1 is SNHLY and CDR2 is FYNNEI in the germline V gene. This CDR3 comprises 15 residues. V was cut by 2 bases and J by 3 bases, with 11 bases left in between. The chain's CDR3 is CASSERTGHNQPQHF. For the CDR3, the DNA is TGTGCCAGCAGTGAAAGAACAGGCCACAATCAGCCCCAGCATTTT.

This clone was detected a few times. This chain connects TRBV4-1 to TRBJ1-1; tentative D call: TRBD1 (6 bases). Per germline, CDR1 MGHRA and CDR2 YSYEKL. V was shortened by 4 bases and J by 8 bases, with 11 bases between the two germline ends. The CDR3 covers 12 residues. Here the CDR3 reads CASSPGTSEAFF. The CDR3 nucleotides read TGCGCCAGCAGCCCCGGGACATCGGAAGCTTTCTTT.

The chain links TRBV7-9 to TRBJ1-2, with D hard to call. The CDR3 is 14 residues long. V was clipped by 1 base and J by 5 bases, with 11 bases between them. The germline V gene encodes CDR1 SEHNR and CDR2 FQNEAQ (reference sequence). CDR3 sequence: CASSLVESQYGYTF. The CDR3, as DNA: TGTGCCAGCAGCTTAGTCGAGTCCCAATATGGCTACACCTTC.

The CDR3 sequence: CASRSTGGGVTEAFF. The CDR3, as DNA: TGTGCCAGCAGATCGACAGGGGGAGGGGTCACTGAAGCTTTCTTT. This rearrangement joins TRBV6-5 to TRBJ1-1, with TRBD1 identical over 9 bases. Germline V gene lookup returns CDR1 MNHEY and CDR2 SVGAGI. The ends lost 6 bases at V and 4 bases at J; junction bases unmatched: 9. This CDR3 region has 15 residues.

The V and J genes are TRBV5-5 and TRBJ1-1; tentatively, D is TRBD1 (6 bases). V shed 0 bases and J shed 5 bases, with 17 bases lying between them. The CDR3 contains 16 residues. CDR1 and CDR2 from the germline V gene are SGHKS and YYEKEE (reference sequence). In nucleotides, the CDR3 is TGTGCCAGCAGCTTGGCCGGGGAAGGAAGGGGGACTGAAGCTTTCTTT. Translating gives CASSLAGEGRGTEAFF.

This chain connects TRBV5-1 to TRBJ2-2; TRBD1 is a possible D gene (5 bases). V was trimmed by 4 bases and J by 3 bases, leaving 13 bases between them. The germline V gene has CDR1 SGHRS and CDR2 YFSETQ. The CDR3 sequence is 15 residues long. Here the CDR3 DNA reads TGCGCCAGCAGCGCAGGGTGGGGTGACACCGGGGAGCTGTTTTTT. This translates into CASSAGWGDTGELFF.

The table lists this clone with a few counts. V is TRBV5-4 and J is TRBJ2-1; weak D call: TRBD2 (7 bases). Germline CDR1 and CDR2: SGHNT and YYREEE (reference sequence). This CDR3 is built from 18 residues. Between the trimmed V and J ends, which lost 4 bases and 7 bases, there was a span of 27 bases. DNA for the CDR3: TGTGCCAGCAGCCAAGGGGGGAGGGGAGGGCCCTCGAGGAATGAGCAGTTCTTC. This encodes CASSQGGRGGPSRNEQFF.

The chain links TRBV19 to TRBJ2-7; 8 bases are a match to TRBD2. This CDR3 region has 16 residues. Per germline, CDR1 LNHDA and CDR2 SQIVND (reference sequence). V shed 3 bases, J shed 5 bases, and the junction held 12 bases outside the gene matches. CDR3 bases: TGTGCCAGTAGTATTTTTCCGGGAGGGCGGCTGGACGAGCAGTACTTC. This codes for CASSIFPGGRLDEQYF.

The V gene is TRBV7-2, the J gene TRBJ2-7; D is undetermined. V gave up 5 bases and J gave up 0 bases, with 5 bases separating them. In germline, CDR1 is SGHTA, CDR2 FQGNSA. This CDR3 spans 12 amino acids. The CDR3 reads CASSPHSYEQYF. CDR3 nucleotide sequence: TGTGCCAGCAGCCCCCACTCCTACGAGCAGTACTTC.

The CDR3 nucleotides read TGTGCCAGTAGGTTAAAAACAGGGGGCAACACCGGGGAGCTGTTTTTT. It codes for CASRLKTGGNTGELFF. The chain is built from TRBV19 and TRBJ2-2, with 9 positions matching TRBD1. The germline CDR1 and CDR2 sequences are LNHDA and SQIVND (reference sequence). There are 16 residues in the CDR3. V lost 6 bases, J lost 2 bases, and 7 bases stayed unmatched.

The gene calls are TRBV6-4 and TRBJ1-4, with 9 bases matching TRBD1. Germline CDR1 and CDR2: MRHNA and SNTAGT. The ends lost 8 bases at V and 12 bases at J; junction bases unmatched: 4. The CDR3 is 11 amino acids. CDR3 coding DNA: TGTGCCAGCGGATGGACAGGGGAACTGTTTTTT. It yields the protein CASGWTGELFF.

The V gene is TRBV4-1, the J gene TRBJ2-2, with D perhaps TRBD2 (6 bases). CDR3 length: 15 amino acids. V was trimmed by 4 bases and J by 2 bases, leaving 11 bases between them. The germline V gene has CDR1 MGHRA and CDR2 YSYEKL. DNA of the CDR3: TGCGCCAGCAGCCCATTGGGACTTAACACCGGGGAGCTGTTTTTT. Amino acid sequence: CASSPLGLNTGELFF.